The sequence of this T cell receptor beta chain was determined in a study of cytomegalovirus exposure and HLA in healthy donors (dated by TCRdb to the late 2010s). For the wider study: An earlier analysis of several hundred of the donors reported approximately 280 Gb of sequence data and about 120 million unique TCR beta sequences obtained from about 180 million T cells. Approximately 330 gigabases of sequencing data and around 88 million unique TCR sequences made up an early release that covered under 750 HLA-typed donors. The genetic ancestry cluster associated with self-reported Caucasian donors included 81% of the roughly 400 genotyped donors. The study aimed to test whether signatures of past pathogen exposure could be identified by cataloging public T cell receptors. The study used immunosequencing to profile the T cell repertoires of several hundred subjects and linked those repertoires to cytomegalovirus serostatus. Besides the first cohort of some 670 subjects, a separate validation cohort made up of over a hundred different subjects was used. The study combined high-throughput TCR immunosequencing, statistical association of individual TCRs with disease status, and machine learning to predict cytomegalovirus infection status. A later analysis re-analyzed previously published TCR beta repertoires from 666 donors and added high-resolution HLA genotyping to study TCR occurrence patterns. Rather than drawing on any new phenotypic data, the later analysis identified candidate immune exposures from TCR beta sequences and the way those sequences occurred across donors. An earlier analysis of nearly 600 of the donors applied high-throughput TCR beta sequencing to assess whether each TCR beta V gene segment acted as functional or pseudogenic. Donor age, sex, ethnicity and CMV serostatus were compiled alongside the repertoire data. A later genetic analysis used genome-wide SNP genotypes for about 65% of the 666 donors, treating that subset as a discovery cohort. Every repertoire in the discovery cohort had been generated on one and the same sequencing platform. HLA typing covered class I and class II loci at four-digit resolution. The number of typed donors differed by locus: roughly 620-640 for A, B, C, DRB1 and DQB1; roughly 510 for DQA1; 606 for DPA1; and some 450 for DPB1. Several DR-DQ haplotypes were handled as single units for association and clustering because linkage in the cohort was strong. On average, roughly 250,000 unique TCR beta nucleotide sequences were sequenced per donor among about 400 genotyped donors of the cohort, with roughly 18% of those sequences being non-productive.

The cohort consisted of 600 or so healthy bone marrow donors. At the time of sampling, every cohort member was nominally healthy, though immune exposures that went unrecorded were likely present. The donor was CMV seropositive and belonged to the group of around 300 seropositive cohort members. Every donor gave a peripheral blood sample, and the peripheral blood mononuclear cells from that sample were used for TCR beta sequencing. The Qiagen DNeasy Blood Extraction Kit was used to extract genomic DNA from the blood cell samples. The library came from the immunoSEQ multiplex PCR assay. The multiplex PCR relied on a mix of 60 forward primers for TCR Vbeta segments and 13 reverse primers for TCR Jbeta segments. The CDR3 region of rearranged TCR beta genes was amplified from genomic DNA by a multiplex PCR assay. Amplified TCR beta libraries were sequenced as 87-base-pair reads on the Illumina HiSeq System. Processing in the source paper ran as follows. A later analysis counted tens of millions of unique TCR beta chains across the 550 to 750 repertoires, and some 11 million of these chains were shared by at least two donors. Raw reads were error-corrected and collapsed into unique sequences with a nearest-neighbor algorithm that merged closely related sequences to remove PCR and sequencing errors. To assign V, D and J gene segments, CDR3 sequences were aligned to IMGT reference sequences. For a sequence to be retained, a match of at least six nucleotides was required to both a V gene segment and a J gene segment. Rearrangements were called productive when the CDR3 lacked stop codons and stayed in frame with V and J; all others were non-productive. CDR3 was defined according to IMGT convention as the region running from the second conserved V-encoded cysteine to the conserved J-encoded phenylalanine. The earlier analysis of more than 450 of the donors excluded sequences that lacked an unambiguous match to a single V gene segment. In an earlier analysis of approximately 610 of the donors, V segments were called functional above 56.7% productive rearrangements and were called segregating when the between-donor standard deviation exceeded 5%. A statistical classification framework was built to diagnose cytomegalovirus status from the catalog of TCR beta chain sequences. In a later analysis, TCR nucleotide sequences were compared against IMGT/GENE-DB human TR gene sequences so that V and J genes could be assigned. A later analysis assigned CDR3 sequences and most-parsimonious VDJ recombination scenarios with the TCRdist pipeline. In a later analysis, each TCR beta chain was defined by its CDR3 amino acid sequence together with its V-gene family, and reads lacking a unique V-gene family were excluded. To address suspected cross-contamination and a sequencing artifact, a later analysis removed some 620 highly shared, low-generation-probability nucleotide sequences. In a later analysis, a clonal expansion index was calculated for each public chain from normalized within-repertoire ranks of inferred template counts. A later analysis computed generation probabilities with a VDJ recombination model fitted to out-of-frame rearrangements, and checked the results against IGoR. A later analysis scored TCR-TCR, TCR-HLA and TCR-CMV co-occurrence with hypergeometric tests, applying a repertoire-size bias correction to TCR pairs. To estimate false discovery rates, a later analysis permuted the HLA or CMV assignments 20 times. In a later analysis, co-occurring TCRs were grouped using DBSCAN, with TCRdist sequence similarity added in when clustering inside HLA-allele-positive subsets. For co-occurrence clustering, repertoires with fewer than 30,000 or more than 120,000 public chains were excluded, along with 5 or 6 repertoires with anomalous nucleotide sharing. Drawn from immuneACCESS, this table holds only the in-frame rearrangements with V and J called that TCRdb kept. Clones are partly lost; checked studies trace under half to an unresolved V gene and leave the rest unexplained. V, J and clone size are taken as reported in that table, and D and trimming were inferred from the DNA itself. The sample table records approximately 170,000 clones; over 70% of these occur just once. The ten largest clones add up to 2.5% to 4% of the sample.

The CDR3 numbers 13 residues from cysteine through phenylalanine. Just the 39-base CDR3 DNA is kept, in frame starting at base 1. Based on the germline V gene (reference sequence), the CDR1 and CDR2 sequences are MNHEY and SMNVEV. Summary of the overall study and its limitations: While some public TCRs were present in many individuals, most TCR sequences turned up only very rarely across donors. A further reported finding was that TCR beta sequences accurately predicted the HLA-A and HLA-B alleles for most subjects in the first cohort. In this cohort, only TCR beta chains were sequenced, and detectable features were limited by the absence of alpha or paired-chain data. CMV serostatus was the only immune exposure information available for the cohort. In a later analysis, HLA-associated TCR beta chains were found to be more clonally expanded and to have lower generation probabilities than equally common non-associated chains. At a false discovery rate of 0.05, a later analysis linked about 16,000 TCR beta sequences to specific HLA alleles. A later analysis reported that several top co-occurrence clusters appeared linked to parvovirus B19, influenza, CMV and Epstein-Barr virus. HLA typing was unavailable for some donors at each locus, so association tests used only the typed subset. A group of highly shared sequence variants was considered likely to be a technical artifact of the sequencing pipeline. The presence/absence analyses assumed that sequencing depth was roughly uniform across donors, and that assumption may not be true. Because counts were too low, roughly 16 rarely observed V segments, including chromosome 9 orphons, were excluded from the earlier analysis of under 650 of the donors. According to a later genetic analysis, donors in an Asian-associated ancestry cluster had fewer N-insertions in productive TCRs than the roughly 670-donor mean. In a later genetic analysis, a missense DCLRE1C variant was associated with V-gene and J-gene trimming of TCR beta chains, and the association was replicated in an independent cohort. Because the 87-base-pair reads could not distinguish some IMGT-functional V segments, including TRBV6-2 and TRBV6-3, those segments were excluded. Most CMV-associated TCR beta chains appeared to be HLA-restricted in a later analysis, and the HLA associations seemed to be driven largely by CMV exposure. A later analysis found that TCR association rates varied across HLA loci, with DRB1 alleles showing the most associated TCRs and HLA-C alleles the fewest. Correlated functional status among segregating V segments might be attributable to linkage disequilibrium, but an unknown experimental factor could not be ruled out. The study gave a list of 150 to 200 TCR beta chains associated with cytomegalovirus. According to the authors, the approach could potentially be generalized to other disease states and immunological phenotypes. An earlier analysis of some 590 of the donors showed that most TCR beta V segments appeared in productive rearrangements either about 87% or about 30% of the time, which broadly matched IMGT annotations. The classifier was reported to diagnose cytomegalovirus status with high specificity and sensitivity in both the original cohort and the validation cohort. A few of the identified cytomegalovirus-associated TCR beta chains were confirmed in vitro to be specific for cytomegalovirus antigens. When HLA alleles, especially DR and DQ, strongly co-occurred, attributing TCR associations to individual alleles was difficult.

Note on this clone: The antigen this receptor binds is unknown. Base qualities are not provided; no much larger clone lies one nucleotide away.

The chain couples TRBV27 to TRBJ2-2; 12 bases in the middle match TRBD2. This clonotype was obtained from a woman aged 25-40 years in good health and CMV-seropositive. Sequencing was done on a sample of PBMCs. The sequenced DNA: TGTGACTCCCGACTAGCGGGAGCCGGGGAGCTGTTTTTT. Its protein reads: CDSRLAGAGELFF.